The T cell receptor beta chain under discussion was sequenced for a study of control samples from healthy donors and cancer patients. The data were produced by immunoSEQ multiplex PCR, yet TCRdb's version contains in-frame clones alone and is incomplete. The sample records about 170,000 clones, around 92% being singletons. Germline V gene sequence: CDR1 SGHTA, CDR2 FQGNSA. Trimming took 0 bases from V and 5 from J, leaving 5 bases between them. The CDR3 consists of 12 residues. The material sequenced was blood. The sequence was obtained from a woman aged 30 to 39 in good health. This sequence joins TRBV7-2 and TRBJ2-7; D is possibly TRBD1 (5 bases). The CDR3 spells CASSLAGHEQYF. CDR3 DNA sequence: TGTGCCAGCAGCTTAGCGGGGCACGAGCAGTACTTC.